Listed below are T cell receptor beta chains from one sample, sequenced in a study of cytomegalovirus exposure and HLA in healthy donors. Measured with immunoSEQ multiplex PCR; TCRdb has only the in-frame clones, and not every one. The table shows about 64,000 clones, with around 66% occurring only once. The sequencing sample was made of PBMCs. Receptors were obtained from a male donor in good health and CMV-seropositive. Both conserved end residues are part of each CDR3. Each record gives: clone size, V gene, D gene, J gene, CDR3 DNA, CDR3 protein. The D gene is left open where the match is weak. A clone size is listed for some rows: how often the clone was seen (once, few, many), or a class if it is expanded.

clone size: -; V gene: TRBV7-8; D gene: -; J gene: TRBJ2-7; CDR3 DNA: TGTGCCAGCAGGAGGACAGCCTCCTACGAGCAGTACTTC; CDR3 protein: CASRRTASYEQYF
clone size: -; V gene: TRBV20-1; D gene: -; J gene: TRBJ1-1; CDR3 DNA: TGCAGTGCTAAGGGGACTGAAGCTTTCTTT; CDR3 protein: CSAKGTEAFF
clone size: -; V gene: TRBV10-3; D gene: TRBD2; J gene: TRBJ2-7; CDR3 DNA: TGTGCCACCACCCTTAGCGGGAGTGAGTCCTACGAGCAGTACTTC; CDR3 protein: CATTLSGSESYEQYF
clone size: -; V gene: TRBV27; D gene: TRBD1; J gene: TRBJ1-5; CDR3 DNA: TGTGCCAGCAGTTTTCGGCAGGGGGGAGGCCAGCCCCAGCATTTT; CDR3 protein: CASSFRQGGGQPQHF
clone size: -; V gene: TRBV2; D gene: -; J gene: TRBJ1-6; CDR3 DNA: TGTGCCAGCAGTGTGTTTCAGTCAAATTCACCCCTCCACTTT; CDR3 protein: CASSVFQSNSPLHF
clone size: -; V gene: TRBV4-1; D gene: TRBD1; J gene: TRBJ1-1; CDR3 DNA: TGCGCCAGCAGCTTAGCAGGGGGCCTCTTGAACACTGAAGCTTTCTTT; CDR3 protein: CASSLAGGLLNTEAFF
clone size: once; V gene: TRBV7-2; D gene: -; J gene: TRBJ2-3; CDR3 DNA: TGTGCCAGCAGCCGGGGGACTTCAAGAACATTCACAGATACGCAGTATTTT; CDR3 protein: CASSRGTSRTFTDTQYF
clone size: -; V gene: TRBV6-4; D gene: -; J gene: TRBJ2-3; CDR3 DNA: TGTGCCAGCAGTGATAGAGGCGGAAAAGATACGCAGTATTTT; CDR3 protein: CASSDRGGKDTQYF
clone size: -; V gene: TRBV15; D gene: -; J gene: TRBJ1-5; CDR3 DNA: TGTGCCACCAGCAGAGAAAAGGTACTATACGGTCAGCCCCAGCATTTT; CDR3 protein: CATSREKVLYGQPQHF
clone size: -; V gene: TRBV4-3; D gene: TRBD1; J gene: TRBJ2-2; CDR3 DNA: TGCACCAGCAGCCAAGGGGACAGGGAAGCCGGGGAGCTGTTTTTT; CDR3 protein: CTSSQGDREAGELFF
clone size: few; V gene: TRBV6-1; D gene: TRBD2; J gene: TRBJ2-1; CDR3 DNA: TGTGCCAGCAGTGCTACCAGACTAGCCCCCCGCAGCAAATTCTTC; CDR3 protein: CASSATRLAPRSKFF
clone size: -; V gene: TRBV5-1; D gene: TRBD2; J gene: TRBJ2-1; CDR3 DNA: TGCATCAGCAGCTTGGGGGGTAGCGGGAGATTCTCCTACAATGAGCAGTTCTTC; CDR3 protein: CISSLGGSGRFSYNEQFF
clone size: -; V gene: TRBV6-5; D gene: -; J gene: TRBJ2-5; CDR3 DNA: TGTGCCAGCAGCAAACAGGTAGTCGAGACCCAGTACTTC; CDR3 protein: CASSKQVVETQYF
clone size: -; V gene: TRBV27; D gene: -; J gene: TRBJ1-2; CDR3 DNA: TGTGCCAGCAGTGGTCCAGGGAGGCCGCCTGGCTATGGCTACACCTTC; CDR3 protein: CASSGPGRPPGYGYTF
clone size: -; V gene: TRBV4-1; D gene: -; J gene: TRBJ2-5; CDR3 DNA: TGCGCCAGCAGCCGGCTAGGACCGGGGAACGCAGAGACCCAGTACTTC; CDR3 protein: CASSRLGPGNAETQYF
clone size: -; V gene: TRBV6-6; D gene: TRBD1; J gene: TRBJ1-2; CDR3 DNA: TGTGCCAGCAGTTACAACCCCGAGACAGGGTTAAATGGCTACACCTTC; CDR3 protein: CASSYNPETGLNGYTF
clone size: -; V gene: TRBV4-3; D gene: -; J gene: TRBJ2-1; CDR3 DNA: TGCGCCAGCAGCCAAGCTTCGGGGGTGGGCAATGAGCAGTTCTTC; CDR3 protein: CASSQASGVGNEQFF
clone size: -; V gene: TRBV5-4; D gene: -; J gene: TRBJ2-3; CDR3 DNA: TGTGCCAGCAGCTTGACAAGCACAGATACGCAGTATTTT; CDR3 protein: CASSLTSTDTQYF